The clone carrying this T cell receptor beta chain was counted only a few times. Its specificity is not known. Ophthalmopathy patients showed a Clinical Activity Score of at least 3, NOSPECS grade of at least 4 and duration under 3 months. More than 9.5 ml fresh peripheral blood yielded the PBMCs. There were TCR beta CDR3 regions amplified from RNA transcripts. TCR CDR3 regions were first amplified by RT-PCR with HTBI primers. TCRdb re-derived calls from the multiplex PCR reads in MiXCR, one entry per CDR3 protein. The table lists approximately 600,000 distinct CDR3 sequences, roughly 20% of them singletons, with under 35% in the top ten. This record belongs to a study of T cells in Graves' hyperthyroidism and ophthalmopathy. Study-wide results and limits: Prediction of ophthalmopathy progression came a median approximately 6.5 months pre-onset. Blood shared most expanded thyroid clonotypes above 0.001.

Trimming shortened V by 5 bases and J by 7 bases, and 17 bases separated the two germline ends. The CDR3 totals 14 residues. CDR1 and CDR2 from the germline V gene are MNHNS and SASEGT. The clonotype comes from a man aged 30 to 45 with Graves' ophthalmopathy. The V and J genes are TRBV6-1 and TRBJ1-2; D call uncertain. Sequencing input: blood. CDR3 DNA sequence: TGTGCCAGCAGTTATTTAAGGGAACCTGTTGGCTACACCTTC. Protein product: CASSYLREPVGYTF.